Presented here are 14 T cell receptor beta chains from one specimen sequenced in a study of CD8 T cells in ankylosing spondylitis. TCRdb redid the calling of the 5' RACE reads with MiXCR, one entry per CDR3 protein. The sample has around 140,000 distinct CDR3 sequences, 9.5% to 12% seen once. Source material: blood, either unsorted or a sorted T cell fraction (not recorded which). The receptors here all came from a female donor with ankylosing spondylitis or in good health (not recorded which).

The chain joins TRBV5-1 to TRBJ1-1; D not certain. Germline V gives CDR1 SGHRS, CDR2 YFSETQ. CDR3 size: 16 residues. V lost 2 bases, J lost 1 base, and 15 bases lay in between. The CDR3 DNA reads TGCGCCAGCAGCTTATCAGAGTGGACGGAGAACACTGAAGCTTTCTTT. Its translation: CASSLSEWTENTEAFF.

This clonotype occurred many times. The V and J genes are TRBV7-2 and TRBJ2-7; no firm D call. Trimming left V 8 bases short and J 3 bases short, with 14 bases between. Germline V gene lookup returns CDR1 SGHTA and CDR2 FQGNSA. The CDR3 covers 13 residues. CDR3 in DNA: TGTGCCAGCGGACCTGGGCAAAGCTACGAGCAGTACTTC. Its translation: CASGPGQSYEQYF.

The chain carries TRBV20-1 and TRBJ2-1; 9 bases are a match to TRBD2. Trimming removed 3 bases from V and 3 bases from J; junction bases left unmatched: 6. Germline V gene lookup returns CDR1 DFQATT and CDR2 SNEGSKA (reference sequence). This CDR3 is built from 15 residues. The CDR3 loop reads CSARASGGYYNEQFF. The CDR3 nucleotides read TGCAGTGCTAGGGCCAGCGGGGGGTACTACAATGAGCAGTTCTTC.

In its sample, this clonotype was seen many times. The chain recombines TRBV29-1 with TRBJ2-2; 8 bases line up with TRBD1. Germline V lookup: CDR1 SQVTM, CDR2 ANQGSEA. V lost 4 bases to trimming and J lost 4 bases; unmatched junction nucleotides: 5. The CDR3 is 14 amino acids. CDR3 region: CSVVSQGATGELFF. As DNA, the CDR3 is TGCAGCGTTGTTTCCCAGGGGGCCACCGGGGAGCTGTTTTTT.

This clonotype was seen many times. This chain uses TRBV5-1 with TRBJ2-6; 11 bases agree with TRBD1. The CDR3 is made up of 17 amino acids. Looked up from germline, CDR1 is SGHRS and CDR2 is YFSETQ. Germline trimming cut 7 bases from V and 3 bases from J; bases unmatched to any gene: 9. CDR3 region: CASFSGQGAYGANVLTF. The CDR3 coding sequence is TGCGCCAGCTTTAGTGGACAGGGGGCTTATGGGGCCAACGTCCTGACTTTC. The whole variable domain, remainder taken from reference TRBV5-1 and TRBJ2-6, is KAGVTQTPRYLIKTRGQQVTLSCSPISGHRSVSWYQQTPGQGLQFLFEYFSETQRNKGNFPGRFSGRQFSNSRSEMNVSTLELGDSALYLCASFSGQGAYGANVLTFGAGSRLTVL.

This clonotype was counted many times. The V call is TRBV24-1, the J call TRBJ2-7, with a possible D match to TRBD1 (5 bases). CDR3 length equals 14 residues. The V gene lost 5 bases and the J gene lost 2 bases, with 12 bases spanning the gap. In germline, CDR1 is KGHDR, CDR2 SFDVKD. CDR3 nucleotides: TGTGCCACCAGTGGGGGCTTACCCCCCTACGAGCAGTACTTC. This codes for CATSGGLPPYEQYF.

This clonotype was counted ten times or more. This sequence joins TRBV4-1 and TRBJ1-2, with TRBD1 matching over 7 bases. This CDR3 contains 16 residues. The germline CDR1 and CDR2 sequences are MGHRA and YSYEKL. V shed 1 base and J 4 bases; nucleotides not matched to a gene: 9. The CDR3 sequence: CASSQVSSTGRYGYTF. The CDR3 bases are TGCGCCAGCAGCCAAGTTTCGTCGACAGGGCGCTATGGCTACACCTTC.

In its sample, this clonotype was seen many times. The V and J genes are TRBV12-3 or TRBV12-4 and TRBJ2-7; 7 positions agree with TRBD1. The CDR3 runs to 13 residues. Unmatched junction bases numbered 4, after V lost 5 bases and J lost 3 bases. Here the CDR3 reads CASSQGQSYEQYF. CDR3 nucleotides: TGTGCCAGCAGTCAGGGACAGAGCTACGAGCAGTACTTC.

Ten or more counts support this clonotype. The chain uses TRBV30 and TRBJ2-7, with 13 bases identical to TRBD2. Germline CDR1 reads GTSNPN; CDR2 reads SVGIG (reference sequence). Losses at the gene ends were 3 bases for V and 2 bases for J; bases not matched to a gene: 7. The CDR3 has 16 residues. The CDR3 DNA reads as TGTGCCTGGAGCCCGGGACTAGCGGGATCCGCCTACGAGCAGTACTTC. Protein: CAWSPGLAGSAYEQYF.

This clonotype was counted ten times or more. The V gene is TRBV3-1, the J gene TRBJ2-3, with a weak D call TRBD2 (6 bases). This CDR3 is 16 amino acids long. CDR1 and CDR2 (germline): LGHDT, YNNKEL (reference sequence). Trimming shortened V by 1 base and J by 0 bases, and 11 bases separated the two germline ends. The DNA of the CDR3 is TGTGCCAGCAGCCAAGTACTAGCCACTAGCACAGATACGCAGTATTTT. Translating it yields CASSQVLATSTDTQYF.

With regard to this clonotype: A much larger clone is a single base away; this may be a read error. The chain is built from TRBV12-3 or TRBV12-4 and TRBJ2-1, with 14 bases lining up with TRBD2. This CDR3 has 19 residues. CDR3 residues: CARSLIPTTSGGANNEQFF. CDR3 in DNA: TGTGCCCGCAGTTTAATCCCTACGACTAGCGGGGGGGCCAATAATGAGCAGTTCTTC.

This clonotype showed up many times. The J gene is TRBJ1-2, the V gene TRBV5-1; the D gene is possibly TRBD1 (5 bases). The V gene lost 6 bases and the J gene lost 8 bases, with 26 bases spanning the gap. CDR1 is SGHRS and CDR2 is YFSETQ in the germline V gene. The CDR3 has 16 amino acids. The CDR3 spells CASTPGPFRGDTGYTF. The DNA of the CDR3 is TGCGCCAGCACCCCTGGACCGTTCCGAGGGGATACCGGCTACACCTTC.

In this sample, this clonotype turned up many times. V usage is TRBV5-1 and J usage is TRBJ2-2; 7 bases map to TRBD1. The J segment lost 5 bases and the V segment lost 6 bases, leaving 22 bases of the junction unmatched. Germline-derived CDR1 and CDR2 are SGHRS and YFSETQ. The length of the CDR3 is 19 residues. The CDR3 here is CASKNPRQGSLGLTGELFF. The CDR3 nucleotides are TGCGCCAGCAAAAACCCCCGACAGGGATCCTTGGGGTTGACCGGGGAGCTGTTTTTT.

The sample holds many counts of this clonotype. The V call is TRBV12-3 or TRBV12-4, the J call TRBJ2-7; maybe TRBD2 (5 bases). This CDR3 is built from 14 residues. V was cut by 10 bases and J by 1 base, with 17 bases left in between. CDR3 region: CATAEGARSYEQYF. The CDR3 coding sequence is TGTGCCACCGCCGAGGGAGCGAGATCCTACGAGCAGTACTTC.